The sequence of this TCR beta chain was determined in a study of OX40 agonist ivuxolimab in advanced cancers. TCRdb's copy holds only in-frame clones and misses some; the assay was immunoSEQ multiplex PCR. Of over 20,000 clones in the sample, roughly 84% are singletons; the top ten hold 14%. This CDR3 is 15 amino acids long. The J segment lost 6 bases and the V segment lost 0 bases, leaving 7 bases of the junction unmatched. The germline V gene encodes CDR1 SGDLS and CDR2 YYNGEE. V and J are TRBV9 and TRBJ1-1, with TRBD1 identical over 8 bases. The sequenced sample was CD4+ or CD8+ T cells sorted from blood, obtained in a trial of the OX40 agonist ivuxolimab. The sequence derives from an adult with an advanced solid tumor such as melanoma, head and neck, liver or kidney cancer. In DNA form, the CDR3 reads TGTGCCAGCAGCGTAGCGGGCCAGGGGGCTGCTGAAGCTTTCTTT. Its translation is CASSVAGQGAAEAFF.